Below, one TCR beta chain is given with its context. The data were taken from a study of control samples from healthy donors and cancer patients. Method: immunoSEQ multiplex PCR; TCRdb's copy keeps in-frame clones and lacks some. The sample contains approximately 170,000 clones, roughly nine tenths of which appear only once. The germline V gene has CDR1 SGHTA and CDR2 FQGNSA. Between the trimmed V and J ends, which lost 5 bases and 4 bases, there was a span of 20 bases. This CDR3 region has 17 residues. This TCR came from a woman under 40 in good health. The V and J genes are TRBV7-2 and TRBJ2-2; D possibly corresponds to TRBD2 (7 bases). Sequencing was performed on blood. The DNA for the CDR3 is TGTGCCAGCAGCAAAAGGCGCGGGGGAGGGGGCACCGGGGAGCTGTTTTTT. It codes for CASSKRRGGGGTGELFF.